The 22 T cell receptor beta chains below come from one sample, sequenced in a study of Graves' ophthalmopathy and Graves' hyperthyroidism. Amplification of the TCR beta CDR3 regions used RNA transcripts (as template). First-round RT-PCR employed HTBI primers, with a second-round multiplex PCR after it. From the multiplex PCR reads, TCRdb called clonotypes with MiXCR, one entry per CDR3 protein. The table includes hundreds of thousands of distinct CDR3 sequences, roughly two fifths detected once. Specimen: peripheral blood. The receptors were sampled from an adult man with Graves' ophthalmopathy.

About this clonotype itself: The junction does not match germline at one end; this may be a read error. The chain joins TRBV6-4 to TRBJ1-6; D call uncertain. From germline, CDR1 is MRHNA and CDR2 SNTAGT. CDR3 length: 14 residues. This CDR3 reads CAGRGSSYNSPLHF. The CDR3 bases are TGTGCCGGCAGAGGAAGCTCCTATAATTCACCCCTCCACTTT.

This clonotype came up many times. The chain employs TRBV11-1 and TRBJ2-5; 7 bases agree with TRBD1. This CDR3 is built from 14 residues. Germline V gene sequence: CDR1 SGHAT, CDR2 FQDESV (reference sequence). V shed 1 base, J shed 6 bases, and the junction held 5 bases outside the gene matches. CDR3 in DNA: TGTGCCAGCAGCTTAGACAGGGGAACAAAGACCCAGTACTTC. Its protein product is CASSLDRGTKTQYF.

The chain combines TRBV27 with TRBJ2-5; possibly TRBD1 for D (5 bases). The CDR3 extends over 13 amino acids. The V gene lost 8 bases and the J gene lost 2 bases, with 12 bases spanning the gap. The germline V gene encodes CDR1 MNHEY and CDR2 SMNVEV (reference sequence). The chain's CDR3 is CASCDDSQETQYF. The DNA of the CDR3 is TGTGCCAGCTGTGACGACAGTCAAGAGACCCAGTACTTC.

This clonotype showed up many times. The V call is TRBV7-9, the J call TRBJ1-2, with D possibly being TRBD1 (5 bases). Trimming took 5 bases from V and 6 from J, leaving 19 bases between them. Germline CDR1 is SEHNR and CDR2 is FQNEAQ (reference sequence). CDR3 length: 15 amino acids. The CDR3 region is CASSQSGRRDHGYTF. In nucleotides, the CDR3 is TGTGCCAGCAGCCAGTCGGGACGGAGAGACCATGGCTACACCTTC.

The chain has TRBV20-1 and TRBJ2-5, with 7 bases that match TRBD2. CDR1 and CDR2 (germline): DFQATT, SNEGSKA (reference sequence). The CDR3 contains 13 residues. The J segment lost 2 bases and the V segment lost 3 bases, leaving 3 bases of the junction unmatched. The chain's CDR3 is CSASGGGQETQYF. The DNA for the CDR3 is TGCAGTGCTAGCGGGGGAGGGCAAGAGACCCAGTACTTC.

The rearrangement joins TRBV25-1 to TRBJ1-3, with D possibly TRBD1 on 6 matching bases. The CDR3 is 14 amino acids. The V gene's germline CDR1 is MGHDK and CDR2 SYGVNS. The V end was cut by 10 bases, the J end by 4 bases, with 17 bases between. Here the CDR3 reads CATSLGGAGNTIYF. The CDR3 nucleotides are TGTGCCACCTCACTGGGGGGGGCCGGAAACACCATATATTTT. The full variable domain, its missing parts supplied by reference TRBV25-1 and TRBJ1-3, is EADIYQTPRYLVIGTGKKITLECSQTMGHDKMYWYQQDPGMELHLIHYSYGVNSTEKGDLSSESTVSRIRTEHFPLTLESARPSHTSQYLCATSLGGAGNTIYFGEGSWLTVV.

The V and J genes are TRBV7-9 and TRBJ1-5; D unclear. This CDR3 is built from 11 residues. The germline CDR1 and CDR2 sequences are SEHNR and FQNEAQ (reference sequence). Trimming pared 3 bases from V and 7 bases from J, leaving 4 bases between. The CDR3 reads CASSLPQPQHF. The CDR3 DNA reads TGTGCCAGCAGCTTGCCACAGCCCCAGCATTTT.

This clonotype was detected ten times or more. V gene TRBV5-1 combines with J gene TRBJ2-6; maybe TRBD1 (6 bases). Trimming took off 4 bases at V and 0 bases at J, with 14 bases between the two ends. In germline, CDR1 is SGHRS, CDR2 YFSETQ. The length of the CDR3 is 17 residues. CDR3 in DNA: TGCGCCAGCAGCCCAGACAGGCCGGCCTCTGGGGCCAACGTCCTGACTTTC. The encoded protein is CASSPDRPASGANVLTF.

This clonotype has a handful of counts. The chain is built from TRBV6-6 and TRBJ1-2, with D tentatively TRBD1 (6 bases). This CDR3 spans 15 amino acids. CDR1 and CDR2 from the germline V gene are MNHNY and SVGAGI (reference sequence). V lost 5 bases and J lost 7, with 20 bases in between. CDR3 DNA sequence: TGTGCCAGCAGTCCCTTACAGGGTAGGCGCGGTGGCTACACCTTC. Residues: CASSPLQGRRGGYTF.

The chain has TRBV6-5 and TRBJ1-4; D possibly corresponds to TRBD1 (5 bases). The germline V gene encodes CDR1 MNHEY and CDR2 SVGAGI. With 8 bases removed from V and 7 bases from J, the gap between germline ends came to 17 bases. The CDR3 consists of 14 residues. This chain's CDR3 is CASAARGSGEKLFF. DNA for the CDR3: TGTGCCAGCGCCGCCCGGGGCTCCGGTGAAAAACTGTTTTTT.

The CDR3 DNA reads as TGTGCTAGTGGTTTGATGAAAGGGCTGTTTTTT. Its protein product is CASGLMKGLFF. The chain links TRBV12-5 to TRBJ2-2, with D hard to call. Germline lookup yields CDR1 LGHNT and CDR2 FRNRAP. This CDR3 is built from 11 residues. V lost 2 bases and J lost 13, with 8 bases in between.

V gene TRBV29-1 combines with J gene TRBJ1-5; tentative D call: TRBD1 (5 bases). The V gene lost 0 bases and the J gene lost 11 bases, with 20 bases spanning the gap. This CDR3 has 15 amino acids. Germline lookup yields CDR1 SQVTM and CDR2 ANQGSEA. CDR3: CSVEDTSGGEETQHF. CDR3 bases: TGCAGCGTTGAAGATACTAGCGGGGGGGAAGAGACCCAGCATTTT. Variable domain in full (rest from reference TRBV29-1 and TRBJ1-5): SAVISQKPSRDICQRGTSLTIQCQVDSQVTMMFWYRQQPGQSLTLIATANQGSEATYESGFVIDKFPISRPNLTFSTLTVSNMSPEDSSIYLCSVEDTSGGEETQHFGDGTRLSIL.

This clonotype was recorded a few times. The V call is TRBV6-1, the J call TRBJ1-1; TRBD1 matches 7 bases. The CDR3 sequence is 13 residues long. CDR1 is MNHNS, CDR2 SASEGT, per germline. V shed 4 bases and J 5 bases; nucleotides not matched to a gene: 4. In nucleotides, the CDR3 is TGTGCCAGCAGTGCCCGGGGACAGACTGAAGCTTTCTTT. This gives the protein CASSARGQTEAFF.

The chain recombines TRBV9 with TRBJ1-6; TRBD1 might be the D (5 bases). Germline assignment: CDR1 SGDLS and CDR2 YYNGEE. CDR3 size: 16 residues. Trimming shortened V by 3 bases and J by 5 bases, and 15 bases separated the two germline ends. The CDR3: CASSGTLLGDNSPLHF. CDR3 nucleotide sequence: TGTGCCAGCAGCGGGACTCTTCTAGGGGATAATTCACCCCTCCACTTT.

This clonotype occurred many times. The V call is TRBV2, the J call TRBJ1-2; 8 nucleotides align to TRBD1. The CDR3 runs to 12 residues. V was pared by 4 bases and J by 6 bases, with 1 base of the junction left unmatched. Germline values: CDR1 SNHLY, CDR2 FYNNEI. The CDR3 spells CASSATGDGYTF. The CDR3 coding sequence is TGTGCCAGCAGTGCGACAGGGGATGGCTACACCTTC. The full variable domain, completed using reference TRBV2 and TRBJ1-2, is EPEVTQTPSHQVTQMGQEVILRCVPISNHLYFYWYRQILGQKVEFLVSFYNNEISEKSEIFDDQFSVERPDGSNFTLKIRSTKLEDSAMYFCASSATGDGYTFGSGTRLTVV.

This clonotype has a count of ten or more. This rearrangement joins TRBV20-1 to TRBJ1-2, with D unclear. Germline V gene lookup returns CDR1 DFQATT and CDR2 SNEGSKA (reference sequence). Trimming took 4 bases from V and 7 from J, leaving 13 bases between them. The CDR3 covers 12 residues. DNA of the CDR3: TGCAGTGCTACTGACGGGGATGGTGGCTACACCTTC. The encoded protein is CSATDGDGGYTF.

In this sample, this clonotype turned up many times. This chain uses TRBV12-3 or TRBV12-4 with TRBJ2-2; 7 positions agree with TRBD2. The length of the CDR3 is 15 residues. The V gene end was trimmed by 5 bases and the J gene end by 5 bases; junction bases not matched to a gene: 8. The CDR3 region is CASSTRTRGTGELFF. Here the CDR3 DNA reads TGTGCCAGCAGTACCCGGACTAGAGGGACCGGGGAGCTGTTTTTT.

This clonotype was seen ten or more times. This sequence joins TRBV25-1 and TRBJ1-4; D may be TRBD1 (6 bases). The CDR3 loop spans 14 amino acids. Germline values: CDR1 MGHDK, CDR2 SYGVNS. V was cut by 3 bases and J by 12 bases, with 17 bases left in between. DNA for the CDR3: TGTGCCAGCAGTGATCCTCGTTGGGGGCGGGAACTGTTTTTT. It yields the protein CASSDPRWGRELFF.

This chain connects TRBV7-2 to TRBJ2-7; TRBD1 is a possible D gene (6 bases). Trimming removed 6 bases at V and 9 bases at J, with 18 bases between. CDR1 SGHTA and CDR2 FQGNSA come from the germline V gene. This CDR3 is built from 13 residues. The CDR3 DNA sequence: TGTGCCAGCAGTGACAGGAACACAGATACGCAGTACTTC. Translated: CASSDRNTDTQYF. Looking up the rest from reference TRBV7-2 and TRBJ2-7 gives the full variable domain: GAGVSQSPSNKVTEKGKDVELRCDPISGHTALYWYRQSLGQGLEFLIYFQGNSAPDKSGLPSDRFSAERTGGSVSTLTIQRTQQEDSAVYLCASSDRNTDTQYFGPGTRLTVT.

There are many counts of this clonotype. This sequence joins TRBV2 and TRBJ1-2; D is undetermined. The V end lost 7 bases, the J end lost 1 base, and 7 bases lay between the germline ends. The CDR3 spans 12 residues. Germline CDR1 SNHLY, CDR2 FYNNEI. DNA of the CDR3: TGTGCCAGCAATCGAGTTAACTATGGCTACACCTTC. Its protein is CASNRVNYGYTF.

This chain uses TRBV7-8 with TRBJ1-3, with D possibly being TRBD1 (5 bases). V was clipped by 6 bases and J by 3 bases, with 15 bases between them. This CDR3 has 15 residues. Looked up from germline, CDR1 is SGHVS and CDR2 is FQNEAQ. The CDR3 here is CASRGAGRGGNTIYF. CDR3 bases: TGTGCCAGCAGAGGGGCAGGGAGAGGTGGAAACACCATATATTTT. The complete variable domain, with remaining parts taken from reference TRBV7-8 and TRBJ1-3, reads GAGVSQSPRYKVAKRGQDVALRCDPISGHVSLFWYQQALGQGPEFLTYFQNEAQLDKSGLPSDRFFAERPEGSVSTLKIQRTQQEDSAVYLCASRGAGRGGNTIYFGEGSWLTVV.

This clonotype was seen at least ten times. V usage is TRBV29-1 and J usage is TRBJ2-5; 9 positions agree with TRBD1. The CDR3 runs 12 residues. Germline lookup yields CDR1 SQVTM and CDR2 ANQGSEA. Trimming removed 6 bases from V and 7 bases from J; junction bases left unmatched: 6. The CDR3 DNA follows: TGCAGCGTCCAGGACAGGGGAGGGACCCAGTACTTC. Protein: CSVQDRGGTQYF.